Listed here is a single T cell receptor beta chain. What it recognizes is unknown. The CDR3 totals 15 residues. The V and J ends lost 6 bases and 1 base respectively, with 18 bases between them. The germline V gene has CDR1 DFQATT and CDR2 SNEGSKA (reference sequence). The entry originates in a study of T-cell memory formation after mild COVID-19. Study at large: Across donors, TCR clusters were largely donor specific. Study-wide findings and caveats: Second-wave clones that peaked on day 37 lacked confirmed SARS-CoV-2 specificity. Later expanders leaned toward CD4+, whereas clones contracting from day 15 to 85 were balanced CD4/CD8.

Amplification by 5'RACE using constant-segment primers produced TCR alpha and TCR beta cDNA libraries that carried sample barcodes and UMIs. TCRdb called the 5' RACE reads again in MiXCR, with one record for every CDR3 protein. The sample contains under 400,000 distinct CDR3 sequences, under 30% of which appear only once. The material sequenced was PBMCs or a T cell subset sorted from them (not recorded which). The genes are TRBV20-1 and TRBJ2-5; weak D call: TRBD1 (5 bases). This TCR derives from an adult woman who had mild COVID-19 (a few samples of this study predate the infection). Cell type and time point are not known. The CDR3 region has the DNA TGCAGTGCCCCGGACACCCGACGTATCCAAGAGACCCAGTACTTC. The encoded protein is CSAPDTRRIQETQYF.